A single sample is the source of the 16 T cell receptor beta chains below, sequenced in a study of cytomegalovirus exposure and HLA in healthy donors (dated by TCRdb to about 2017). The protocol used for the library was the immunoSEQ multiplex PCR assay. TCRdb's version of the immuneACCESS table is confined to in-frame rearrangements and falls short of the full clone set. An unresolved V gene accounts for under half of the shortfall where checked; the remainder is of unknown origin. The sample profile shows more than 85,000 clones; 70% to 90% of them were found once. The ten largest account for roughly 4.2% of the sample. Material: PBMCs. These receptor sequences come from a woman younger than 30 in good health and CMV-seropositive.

The CDR3 is CASSISGGLTDTQYF. CDR3 nucleotides: TGTGCCAGCAGCATCAGCGGGGGGCTCACAGATACGCAGTATTTT. The chain links TRBV5-4 to TRBJ2-3; the match to TRBD2 covers 9 bases. CDR1 SGHNT and CDR2 YYREEE come from the germline V gene (reference sequence). CDR3 length equals 15 residues. Germline trimming cut 4 bases from V and 2 bases from J; bases unmatched to any gene: 5. The full variable domain, rest sourced from reference TRBV5-4 and TRBJ2-3, is ETGVTQSPTHLIKTRGQQVTLRCSSQSGHNTVSWYQQALGQGPQFIFQYYREEENGRGNFPPRFSGLQFPNYSSELNVNALELDDSALYLCASSISGGLTDTQYFGPGTRLTVL.

Written as DNA, the CDR3 is TGTGCCAGTAGTATCGGCGGTATGCTAAATCAGCCCCAGCATTTT. Amino acids: CASSIGGMLNQPQHF. The gene calls are TRBV19 and TRBJ1-5; no definite D call. V lost 3 bases to trimming and J lost 4 bases, with 13 bases between them. Germline CDR1 LNHDA, CDR2 SQIVND (reference sequence). CDR3 length: 15 residues.

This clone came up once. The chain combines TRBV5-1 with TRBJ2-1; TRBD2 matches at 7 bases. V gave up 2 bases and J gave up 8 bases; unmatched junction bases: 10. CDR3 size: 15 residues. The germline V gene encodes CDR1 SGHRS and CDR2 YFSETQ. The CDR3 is CASSFRLARGDEQFF. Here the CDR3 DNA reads TGCGCCAGCAGCTTCCGACTAGCCAGAGGGGATGAGCAGTTCTTC. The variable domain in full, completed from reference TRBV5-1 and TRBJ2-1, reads KAGVTQTPRYLIKTRGQQVTLSCSPISGHRSVSWYQQTPGQGLQFLFEYFSETQRNKGNFPGRFSGRQFSNSRSEMNVSTLELGDSALYLCASSFRLARGDEQFFGPGTRLTVL.

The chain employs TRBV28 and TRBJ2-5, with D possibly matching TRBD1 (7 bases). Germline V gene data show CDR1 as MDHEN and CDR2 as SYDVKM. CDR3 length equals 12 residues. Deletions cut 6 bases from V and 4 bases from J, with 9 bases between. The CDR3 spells CASSQGGETQYF. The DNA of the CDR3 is TGTGCCAGCAGCCAGGGGGGAGAGACCCAGTACTTC.

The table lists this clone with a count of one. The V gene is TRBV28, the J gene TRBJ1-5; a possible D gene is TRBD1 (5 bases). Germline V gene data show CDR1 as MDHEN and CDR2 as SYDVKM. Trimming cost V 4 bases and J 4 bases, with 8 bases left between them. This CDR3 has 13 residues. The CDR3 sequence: CASSSQGNQPQHF. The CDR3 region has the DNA TGTGCCAGCAGTTCTCAGGGAAATCAGCCCCAGCATTTT. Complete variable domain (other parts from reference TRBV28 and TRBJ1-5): DVKVTQSSRYLVKRTGEKVFLECVQDMDHENMFWYRQDPGLGLRLIYFSYDVKMKEKGDIPEGYSVSREKKERFSLILESASTNQTSMYLCASSSQGNQPQHFGDGTRLSIL.

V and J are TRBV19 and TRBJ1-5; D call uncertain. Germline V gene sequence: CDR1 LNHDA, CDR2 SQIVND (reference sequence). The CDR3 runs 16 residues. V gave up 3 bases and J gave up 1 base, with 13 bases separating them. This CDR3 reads CASSMIRLLSNQPQHF. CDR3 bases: TGTGCCAGTAGTATGATAAGACTCTTGAGCAATCAGCCCCAGCATTTT.

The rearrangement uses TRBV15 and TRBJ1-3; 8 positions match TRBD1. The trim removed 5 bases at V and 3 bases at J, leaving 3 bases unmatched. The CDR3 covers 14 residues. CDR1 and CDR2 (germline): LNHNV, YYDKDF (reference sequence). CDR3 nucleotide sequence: TGTGCCACCAGCGTTACAGGGGGTGGAAACACCATATATTTT. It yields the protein CATSVTGGGNTIYF.

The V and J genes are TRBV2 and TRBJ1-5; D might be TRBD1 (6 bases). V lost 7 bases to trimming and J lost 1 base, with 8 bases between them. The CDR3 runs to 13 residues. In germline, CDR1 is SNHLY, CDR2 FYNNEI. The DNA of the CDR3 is TGTGCCAGCACACAGGGAAGCAATCAGCCCCAGCATTTT. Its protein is CASTQGSNQPQHF.

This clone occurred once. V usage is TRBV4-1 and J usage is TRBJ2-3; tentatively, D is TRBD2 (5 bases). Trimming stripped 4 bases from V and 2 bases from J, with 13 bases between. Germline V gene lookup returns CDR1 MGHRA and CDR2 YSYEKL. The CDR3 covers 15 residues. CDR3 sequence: CASSPGVSDTDTQYF. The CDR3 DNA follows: TGCGCCAGCAGCCCTGGAGTTAGCGACACAGATACGCAGTATTTT.

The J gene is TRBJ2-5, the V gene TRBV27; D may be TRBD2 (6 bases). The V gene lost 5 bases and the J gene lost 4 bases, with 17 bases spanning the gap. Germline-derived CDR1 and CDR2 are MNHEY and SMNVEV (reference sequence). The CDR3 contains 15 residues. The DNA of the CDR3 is TGTGCCAGCAGTCTACTAGGGCAGGGAGGAGAGACCCAGTACTTC. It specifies CASSLLGQGGETQYF.

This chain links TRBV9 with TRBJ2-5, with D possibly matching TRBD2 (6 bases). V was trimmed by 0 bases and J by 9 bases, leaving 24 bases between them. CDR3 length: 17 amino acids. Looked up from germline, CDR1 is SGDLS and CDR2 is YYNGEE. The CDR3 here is CASSVGLVPTSPQPQYF. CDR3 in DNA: TGTGCCAGCAGCGTAGGTCTGGTACCGACTAGTCCCCAGCCCCAGTACTTC.

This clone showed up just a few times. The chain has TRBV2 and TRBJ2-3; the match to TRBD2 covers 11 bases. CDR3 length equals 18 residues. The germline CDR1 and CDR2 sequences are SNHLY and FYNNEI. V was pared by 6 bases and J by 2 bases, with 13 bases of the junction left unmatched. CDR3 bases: TGTGCCAGCAGGCCGGGGGGCTCTAGCGGGGGGCCCACAGATACGCAGTATTTT. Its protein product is CASRPGGSSGGPTDTQYF.

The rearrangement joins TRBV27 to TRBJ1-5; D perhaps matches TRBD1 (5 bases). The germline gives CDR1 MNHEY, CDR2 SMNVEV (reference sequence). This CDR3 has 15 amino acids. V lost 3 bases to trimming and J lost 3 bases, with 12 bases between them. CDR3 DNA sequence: TGTGCCAGCAGTTTGGCGGGGGTGATCAATCAGCCCCAGCATTTT. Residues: CASSLAGVINQPQHF.

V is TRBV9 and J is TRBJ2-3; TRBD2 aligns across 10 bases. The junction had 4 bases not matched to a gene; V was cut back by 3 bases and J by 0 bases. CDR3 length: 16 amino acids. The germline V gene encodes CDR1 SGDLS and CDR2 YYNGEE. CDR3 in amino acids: CASSALTSGSTDTQYF. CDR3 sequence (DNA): TGTGCCAGCAGCGCTCTGACTAGCGGGAGCACAGATACGCAGTATTTT.

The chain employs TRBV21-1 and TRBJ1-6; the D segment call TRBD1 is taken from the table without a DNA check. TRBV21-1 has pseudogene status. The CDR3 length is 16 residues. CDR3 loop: CASSRINRGGNSPLHF. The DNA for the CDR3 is TGTGCCAGCAGCAGGATCAACAGGGGGGGGAATTCACCCCTCCACTTT.

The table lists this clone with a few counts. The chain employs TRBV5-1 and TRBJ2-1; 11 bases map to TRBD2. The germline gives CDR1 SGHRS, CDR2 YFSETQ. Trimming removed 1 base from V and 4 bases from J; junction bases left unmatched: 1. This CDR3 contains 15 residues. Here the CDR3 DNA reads TGCGCCAGCAGCTTGCCTAGCGGGGGGTACAATGAGCAGTTCTTC. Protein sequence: CASSLPSGGYNEQFF.